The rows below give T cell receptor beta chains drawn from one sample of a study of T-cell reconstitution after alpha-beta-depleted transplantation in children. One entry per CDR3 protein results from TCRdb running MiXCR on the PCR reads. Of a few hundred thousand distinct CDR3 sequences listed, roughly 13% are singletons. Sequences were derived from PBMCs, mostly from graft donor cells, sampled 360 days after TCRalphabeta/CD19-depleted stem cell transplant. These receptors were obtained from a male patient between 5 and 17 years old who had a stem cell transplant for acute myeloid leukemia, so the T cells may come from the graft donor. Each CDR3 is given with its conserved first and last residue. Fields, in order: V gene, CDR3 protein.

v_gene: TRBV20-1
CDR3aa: CSGTGTDYYEQYF

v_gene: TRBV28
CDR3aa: CASRASGSTDTQYF

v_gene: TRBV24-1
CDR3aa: CATSDWTGGYNEQFF

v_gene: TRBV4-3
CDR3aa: CASSQLERPGLHGELFF

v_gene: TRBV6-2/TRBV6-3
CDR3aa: CATETVSYEQYF

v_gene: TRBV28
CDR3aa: CASSLYWGSVDTEAFF

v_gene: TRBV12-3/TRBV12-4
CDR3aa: CASSLSLGGGPLDTQYF

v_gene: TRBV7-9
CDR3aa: CASSLSIMNTEAFF

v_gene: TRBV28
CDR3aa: CASREVGGQADTQYF

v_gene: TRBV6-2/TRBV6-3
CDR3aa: CASSYSKNEKLFF

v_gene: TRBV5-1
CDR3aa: CASSYSGLTNYEQYF

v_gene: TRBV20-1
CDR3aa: CSAQTQGAKNIQYF

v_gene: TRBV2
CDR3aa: CASSMDMSDTQYF

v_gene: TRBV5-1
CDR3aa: CASSLEGVRNTEAFF

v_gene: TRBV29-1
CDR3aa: CSVPTVQERFTQADTQYF

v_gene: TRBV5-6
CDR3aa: CASTLNRGFTYEQYF

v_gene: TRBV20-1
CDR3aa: CSAREPGNEQFF

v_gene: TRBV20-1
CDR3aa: CSAQDEAGADTQYF

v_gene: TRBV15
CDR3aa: CATSRALGIVRGTYNEQFF

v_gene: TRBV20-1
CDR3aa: CSALDRTSWETQYF

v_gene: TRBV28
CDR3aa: CASSSEGLRRADTQYF

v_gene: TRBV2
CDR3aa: CASSDPGAGVRTGELFF

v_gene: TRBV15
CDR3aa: CATSRPLAGVGSTDTQYF

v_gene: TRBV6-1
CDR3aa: CASSRTPPDRDRHGYTF

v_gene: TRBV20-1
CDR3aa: CSARGWRGDTGELFF